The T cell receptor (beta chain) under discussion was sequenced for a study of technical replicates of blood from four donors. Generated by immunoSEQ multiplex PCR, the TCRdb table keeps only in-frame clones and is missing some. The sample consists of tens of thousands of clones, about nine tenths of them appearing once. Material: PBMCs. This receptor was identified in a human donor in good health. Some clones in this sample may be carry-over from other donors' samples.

The CDR3 protein is CASSQDRYIEALHF. In nucleotides, the CDR3 is TGCGCCAGCAGCCAAGATCGTTACATAGAGGCCCTCCACTTT. The J gene is TRBJ1-6, the V gene TRBV4-3; D is unresolved. The CDR3 loop spans 14 amino acids. Germline CDR1 is LGHNA and CDR2 is YSLEER. The ends were cut back, 0 bases at V and 14 bases at J, with 14 bases in the middle.